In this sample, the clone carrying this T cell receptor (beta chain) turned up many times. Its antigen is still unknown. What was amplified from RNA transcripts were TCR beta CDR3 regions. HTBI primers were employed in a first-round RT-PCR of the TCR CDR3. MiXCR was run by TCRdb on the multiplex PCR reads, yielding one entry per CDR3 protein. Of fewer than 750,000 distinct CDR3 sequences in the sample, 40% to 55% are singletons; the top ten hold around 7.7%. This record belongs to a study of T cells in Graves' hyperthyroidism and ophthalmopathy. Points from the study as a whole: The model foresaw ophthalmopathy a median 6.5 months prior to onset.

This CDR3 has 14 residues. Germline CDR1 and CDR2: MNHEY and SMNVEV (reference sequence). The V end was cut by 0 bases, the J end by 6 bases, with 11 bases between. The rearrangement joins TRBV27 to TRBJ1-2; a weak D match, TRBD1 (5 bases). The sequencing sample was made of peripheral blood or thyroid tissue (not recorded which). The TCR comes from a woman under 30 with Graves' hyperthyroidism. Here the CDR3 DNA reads TGTGCCAGCAGTTTATCGAGGGGCGGGAATGGCTACACCTTC. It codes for CASSLSRGGNGYTF.